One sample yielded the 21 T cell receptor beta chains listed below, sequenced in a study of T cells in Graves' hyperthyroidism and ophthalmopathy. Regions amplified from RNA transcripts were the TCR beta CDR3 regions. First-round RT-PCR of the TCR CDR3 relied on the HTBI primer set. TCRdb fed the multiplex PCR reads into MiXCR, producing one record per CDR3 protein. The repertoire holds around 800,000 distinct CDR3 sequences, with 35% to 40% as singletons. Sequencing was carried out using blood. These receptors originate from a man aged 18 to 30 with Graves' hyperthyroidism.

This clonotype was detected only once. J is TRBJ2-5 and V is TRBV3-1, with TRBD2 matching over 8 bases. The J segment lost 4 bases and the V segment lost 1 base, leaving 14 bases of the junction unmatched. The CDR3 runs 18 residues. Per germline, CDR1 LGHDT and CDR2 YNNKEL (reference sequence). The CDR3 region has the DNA TGTGCCAGCAGCCAAGGGTCGATAGCGGGATTGGGGTCAGAGACCCAGTACTTC. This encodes CASSQGSIAGLGSETQYF.

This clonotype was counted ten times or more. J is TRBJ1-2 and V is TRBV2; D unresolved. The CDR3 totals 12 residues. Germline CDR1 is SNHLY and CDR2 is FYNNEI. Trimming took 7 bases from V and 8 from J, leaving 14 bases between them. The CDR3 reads CASKDPVKGYTF. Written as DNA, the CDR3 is TGTGCCAGCAAGGATCCGGTGAAGGGCTACACCTTC.

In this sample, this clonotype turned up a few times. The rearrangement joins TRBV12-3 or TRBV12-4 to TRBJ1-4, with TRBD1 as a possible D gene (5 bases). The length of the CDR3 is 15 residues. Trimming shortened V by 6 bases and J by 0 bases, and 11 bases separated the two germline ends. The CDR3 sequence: CASSLSTATNEKLFF. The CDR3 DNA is TGTGCCAGCAGCCTATCGACAGCAACTAATGAAAAACTGTTTTTT.

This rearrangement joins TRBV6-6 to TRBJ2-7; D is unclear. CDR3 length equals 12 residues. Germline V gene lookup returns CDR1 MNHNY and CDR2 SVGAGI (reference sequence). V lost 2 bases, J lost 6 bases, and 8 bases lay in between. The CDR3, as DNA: TGTGCCAGCAGTTACCAGTCCCTCGAGCAGTACTTC. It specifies CASSYQSLEQYF.

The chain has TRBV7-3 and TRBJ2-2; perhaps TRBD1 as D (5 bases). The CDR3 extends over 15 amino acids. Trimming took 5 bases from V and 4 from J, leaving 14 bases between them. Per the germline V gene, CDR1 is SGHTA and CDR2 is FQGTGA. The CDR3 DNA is TGTGCCAGCAGCGCTTCCGACAGCAGCACCGGGGAGCTGTTTTTT. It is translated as CASSASDSSTGELFF.

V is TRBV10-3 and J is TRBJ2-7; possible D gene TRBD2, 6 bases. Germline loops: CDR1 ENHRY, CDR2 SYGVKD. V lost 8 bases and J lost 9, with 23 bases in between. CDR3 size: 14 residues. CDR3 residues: CAIRESRGGIRQYF. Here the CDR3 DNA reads TGTGCCATCCGCGAGTCGAGAGGAGGGATTCGGCAGTACTTC.

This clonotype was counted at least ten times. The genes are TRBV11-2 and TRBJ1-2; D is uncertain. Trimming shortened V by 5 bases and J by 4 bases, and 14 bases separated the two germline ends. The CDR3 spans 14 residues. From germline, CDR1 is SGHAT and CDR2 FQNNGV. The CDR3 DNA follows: TGTGCCAGCAGCGCCTACGGATCCCTCTATGGCTACACCTTC. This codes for CASSAYGSLYGYTF.

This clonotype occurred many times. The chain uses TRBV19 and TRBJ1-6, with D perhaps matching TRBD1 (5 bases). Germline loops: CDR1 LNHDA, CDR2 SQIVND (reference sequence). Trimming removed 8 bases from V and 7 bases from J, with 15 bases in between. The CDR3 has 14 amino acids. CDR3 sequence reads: CASSPGVSNSPLHF. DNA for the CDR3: TGTGCCAGTTCACCGGGGGTCAGCAATTCACCCCTCCACTTT. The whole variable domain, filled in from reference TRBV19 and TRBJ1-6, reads DGGITQSPKYLFRKEGQNVTLSCEQNLNHDAMYWYRQDPGQGLRLIYYSQIVNDFQKGDIAEGYSVSREKKESFPLTVTSAQKNPTAFYLCASSPGVSNSPLHFGNGTRLTVT.

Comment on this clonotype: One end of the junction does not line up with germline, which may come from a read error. CDR3 coding DNA: TGTGCCAGCAGCCTAGCACAGGTTGGATACGAGCAGTACTTC. This gives the protein CASSLAQVGYEQYF. The chain combines TRBV7-2 with TRBJ2-7; either TRBD1 or TRBD2 may fit D (5 bases each). From germline, CDR1 is SGHTA and CDR2 FQGNSA. This CDR3 comprises 14 residues.

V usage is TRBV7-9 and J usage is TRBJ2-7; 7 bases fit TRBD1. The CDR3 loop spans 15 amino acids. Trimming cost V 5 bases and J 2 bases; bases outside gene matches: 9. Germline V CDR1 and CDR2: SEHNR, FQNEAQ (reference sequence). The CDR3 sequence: CASSRTGAAPYEQYF. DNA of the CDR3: TGTGCCAGCAGCCGAACAGGGGCGGCCCCCTACGAGCAGTACTTC.

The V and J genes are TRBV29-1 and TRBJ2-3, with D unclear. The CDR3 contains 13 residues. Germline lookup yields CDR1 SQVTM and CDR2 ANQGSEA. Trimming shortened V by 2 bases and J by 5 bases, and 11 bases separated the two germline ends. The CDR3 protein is CSVEWLWGDTQYF. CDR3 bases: TGCAGCGTTGAATGGCTTTGGGGAGATACGCAGTATTTT.

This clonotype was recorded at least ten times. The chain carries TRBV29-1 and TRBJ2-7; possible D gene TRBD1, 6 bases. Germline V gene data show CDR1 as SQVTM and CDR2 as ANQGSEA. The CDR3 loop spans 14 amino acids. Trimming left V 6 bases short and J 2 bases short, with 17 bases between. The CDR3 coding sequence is TGCAGCGTCTTACAGGGTGACAACCCCTACGAGCAGTACTTC. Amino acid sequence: CSVLQGDNPYEQYF.

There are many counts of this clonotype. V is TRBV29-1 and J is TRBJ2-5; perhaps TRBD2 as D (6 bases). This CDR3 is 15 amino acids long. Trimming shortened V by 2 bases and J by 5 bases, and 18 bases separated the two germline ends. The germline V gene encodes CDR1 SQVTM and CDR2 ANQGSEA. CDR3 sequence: CSVERLEGFHETQYF. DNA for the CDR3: TGCAGCGTTGAAAGATTGGAGGGGTTCCACGAGACCCAGTACTTC.

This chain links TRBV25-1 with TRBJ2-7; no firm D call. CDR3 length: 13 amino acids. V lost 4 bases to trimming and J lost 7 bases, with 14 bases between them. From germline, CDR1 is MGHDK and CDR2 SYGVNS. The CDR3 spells CASSARDLAEQYF. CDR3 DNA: TGTGCCAGCAGTGCTAGAGATTTGGCTGAGCAGTACTTC.

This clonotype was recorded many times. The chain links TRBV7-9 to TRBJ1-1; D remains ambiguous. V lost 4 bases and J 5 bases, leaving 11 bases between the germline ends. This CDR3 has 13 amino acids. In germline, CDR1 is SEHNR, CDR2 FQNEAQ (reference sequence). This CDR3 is CASSSTRQTEAFF. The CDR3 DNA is TGTGCCAGCAGCTCGACCAGGCAAACTGAAGCTTTCTTT. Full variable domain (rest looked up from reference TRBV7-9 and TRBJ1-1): DTGVSQNPRHKITKRGQNVTFRCDPISEHNRLYWYRQTLGQGPEFLTYFQNEAQLEKSRLLSDRFSAERPKGSFSTLEIQRTEQGDSAMYLCASSSTRQTEAFFGQGTRLTVV.

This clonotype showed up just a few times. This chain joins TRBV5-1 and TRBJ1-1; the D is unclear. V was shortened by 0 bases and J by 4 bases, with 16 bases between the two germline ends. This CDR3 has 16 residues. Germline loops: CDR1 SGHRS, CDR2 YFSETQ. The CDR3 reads CASSLDGMRGGTEAFF. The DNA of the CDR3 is TGCGCCAGCAGCTTGGACGGGATGAGAGGTGGCACTGAAGCTTTCTTT.

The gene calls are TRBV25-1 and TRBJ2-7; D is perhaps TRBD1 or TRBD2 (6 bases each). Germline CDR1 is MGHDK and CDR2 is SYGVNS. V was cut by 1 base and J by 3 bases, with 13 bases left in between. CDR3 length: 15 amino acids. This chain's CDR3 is CASSEFGGPDYEQYF. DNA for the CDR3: TGTGCCAGCAGTGAATTTGGGGGGCCTGACTACGAGCAGTACTTC.

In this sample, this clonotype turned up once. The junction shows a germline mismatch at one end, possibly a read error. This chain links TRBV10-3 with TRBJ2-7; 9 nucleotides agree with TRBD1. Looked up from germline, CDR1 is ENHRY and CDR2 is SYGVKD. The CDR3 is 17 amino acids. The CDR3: CASSYSIGQGTSYEQYF. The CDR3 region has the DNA TGTGCCAGCAGTTACTCGATAGGACAGGGGACCTCCTACGAGCAGTACTTC.

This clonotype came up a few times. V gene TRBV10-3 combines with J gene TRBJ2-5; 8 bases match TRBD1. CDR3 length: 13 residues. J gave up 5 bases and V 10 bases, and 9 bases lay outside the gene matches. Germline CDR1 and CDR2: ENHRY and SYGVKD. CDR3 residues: CASKDRVPETQYF. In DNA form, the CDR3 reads TGTGCCAGCAAGGACAGGGTCCCTGAGACCCAGTACTTC.

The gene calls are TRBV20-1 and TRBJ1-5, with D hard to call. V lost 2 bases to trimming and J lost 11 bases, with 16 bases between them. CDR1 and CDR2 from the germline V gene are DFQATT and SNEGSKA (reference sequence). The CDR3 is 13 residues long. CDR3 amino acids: CSARRLAGETQHF. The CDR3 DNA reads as TGCAGTGCTAGAAGGCTAGCGGGAGAGACCCAGCATTTT.

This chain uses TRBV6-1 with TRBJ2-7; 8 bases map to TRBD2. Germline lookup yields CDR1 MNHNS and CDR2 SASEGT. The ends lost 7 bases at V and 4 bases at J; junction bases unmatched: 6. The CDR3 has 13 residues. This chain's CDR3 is CASTGTSIYEQYF. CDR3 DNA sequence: TGTGCCAGCACAGGGACTAGTATTTACGAGCAGTACTTC.